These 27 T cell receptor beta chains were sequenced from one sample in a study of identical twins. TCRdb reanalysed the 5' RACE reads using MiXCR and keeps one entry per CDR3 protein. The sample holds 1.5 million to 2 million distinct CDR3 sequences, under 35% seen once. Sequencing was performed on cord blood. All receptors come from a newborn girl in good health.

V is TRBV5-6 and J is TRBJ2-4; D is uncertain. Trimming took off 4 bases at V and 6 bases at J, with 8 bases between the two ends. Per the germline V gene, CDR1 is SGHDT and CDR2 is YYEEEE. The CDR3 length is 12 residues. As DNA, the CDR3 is TGTGCCAGCAGCCGCAGAGGAAACATTCAGTACTTC. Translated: CASSRRGNIQYF.

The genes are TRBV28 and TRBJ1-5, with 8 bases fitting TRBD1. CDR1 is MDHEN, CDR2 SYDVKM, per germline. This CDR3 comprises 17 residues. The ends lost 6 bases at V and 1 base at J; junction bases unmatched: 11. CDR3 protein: CASSPLGQGRSNQPQHF. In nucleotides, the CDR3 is TGTGCCAGCAGCCCCCTAGGACAGGGACGCAGCAATCAGCCCCAGCATTTT.

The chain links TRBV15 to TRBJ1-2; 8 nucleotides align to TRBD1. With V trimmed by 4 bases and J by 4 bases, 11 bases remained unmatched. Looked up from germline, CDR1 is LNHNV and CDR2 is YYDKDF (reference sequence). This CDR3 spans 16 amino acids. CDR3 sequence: CATSITRTGISYGYTF. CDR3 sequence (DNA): TGTGCCACCAGCATTACTAGGACAGGGATCTCCTATGGCTACACCTTC.

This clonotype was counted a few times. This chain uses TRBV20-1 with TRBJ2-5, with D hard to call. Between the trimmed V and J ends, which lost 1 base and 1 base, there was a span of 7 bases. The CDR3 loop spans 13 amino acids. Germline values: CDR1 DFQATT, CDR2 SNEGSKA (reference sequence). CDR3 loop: CSARGGFQETQYF. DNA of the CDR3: TGCAGTGCTAGAGGGGGTTTCCAAGAGACCCAGTACTTC.

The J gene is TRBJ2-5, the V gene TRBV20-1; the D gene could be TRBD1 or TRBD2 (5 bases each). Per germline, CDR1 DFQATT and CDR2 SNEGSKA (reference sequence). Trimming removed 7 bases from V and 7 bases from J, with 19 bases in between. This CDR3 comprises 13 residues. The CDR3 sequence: CSVTDIGGWTQYF. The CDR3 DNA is TGCAGTGTCACGGATATTGGGGGATGGACCCAGTACTTC.

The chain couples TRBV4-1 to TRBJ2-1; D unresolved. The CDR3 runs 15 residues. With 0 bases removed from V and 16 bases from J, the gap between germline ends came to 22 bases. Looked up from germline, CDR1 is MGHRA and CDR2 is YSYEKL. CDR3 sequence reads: CASSQEVRRSPGSFF. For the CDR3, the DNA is TGCGCCAGCAGCCAAGAAGTTCGGCGATCTCCTGGAAGCTTCTTC.

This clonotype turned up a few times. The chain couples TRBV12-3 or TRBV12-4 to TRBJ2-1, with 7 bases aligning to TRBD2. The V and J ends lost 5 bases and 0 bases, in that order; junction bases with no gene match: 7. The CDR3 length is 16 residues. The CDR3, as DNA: TGTGCCAGCAGTCCGCCCGGACTAGTCTCCTACAATGAGCAGTTCTTC. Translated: CASSPPGLVSYNEQFF.

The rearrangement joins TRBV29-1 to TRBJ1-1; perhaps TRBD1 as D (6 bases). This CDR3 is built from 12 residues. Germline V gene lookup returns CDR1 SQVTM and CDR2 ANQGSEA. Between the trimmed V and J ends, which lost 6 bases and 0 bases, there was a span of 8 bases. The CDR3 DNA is TGCAGCGTCGGACAGATGAACACTGAAGCTTTCTTT. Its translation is CSVGQMNTEAFF.

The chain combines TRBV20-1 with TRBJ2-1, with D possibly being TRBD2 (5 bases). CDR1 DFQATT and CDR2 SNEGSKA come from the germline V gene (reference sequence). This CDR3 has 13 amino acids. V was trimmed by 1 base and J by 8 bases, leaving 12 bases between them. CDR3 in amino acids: CSARGRVRDEQFF. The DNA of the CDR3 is TGCAGTGCTAGAGGTAGAGTGAGGGATGAGCAGTTCTTC.

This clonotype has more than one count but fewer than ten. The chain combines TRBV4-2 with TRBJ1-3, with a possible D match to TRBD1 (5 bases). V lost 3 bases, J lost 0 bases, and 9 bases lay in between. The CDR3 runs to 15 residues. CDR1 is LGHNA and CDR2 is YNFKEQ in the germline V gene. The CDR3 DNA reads TGTGCCAGCAGCCACAGGGTCTCCTCTGGAAACACCATATATTTT. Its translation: CASSHRVSSGNTIYF.

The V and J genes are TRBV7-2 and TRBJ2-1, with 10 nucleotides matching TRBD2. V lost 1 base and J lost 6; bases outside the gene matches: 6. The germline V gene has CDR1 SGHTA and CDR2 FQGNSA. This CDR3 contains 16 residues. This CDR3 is CASSLEAGGPSNEQFF. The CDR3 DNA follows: TGTGCCAGCAGCTTAGAAGCGGGAGGGCCATCCAATGAGCAGTTCTTC.

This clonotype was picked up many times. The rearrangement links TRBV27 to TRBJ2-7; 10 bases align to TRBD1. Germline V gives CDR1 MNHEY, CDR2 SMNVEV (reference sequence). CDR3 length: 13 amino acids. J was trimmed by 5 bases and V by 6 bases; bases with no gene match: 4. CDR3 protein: CASSWTGGNEQYF. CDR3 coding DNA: TGTGCCAGCAGCTGGACAGGGGGAAACGAGCAGTACTTC.

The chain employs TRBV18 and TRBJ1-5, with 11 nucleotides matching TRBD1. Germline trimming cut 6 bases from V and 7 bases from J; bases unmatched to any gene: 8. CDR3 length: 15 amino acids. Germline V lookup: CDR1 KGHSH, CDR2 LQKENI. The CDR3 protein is CASSLGQGARQPQHF. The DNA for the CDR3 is TGTGCCAGCTCGTTAGGACAGGGGGCTCGACAGCCCCAGCATTTT.

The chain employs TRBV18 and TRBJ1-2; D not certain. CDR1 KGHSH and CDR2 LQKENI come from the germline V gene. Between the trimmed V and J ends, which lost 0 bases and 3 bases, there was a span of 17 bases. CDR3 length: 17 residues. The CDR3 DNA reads TGTGCCAGCTCACCACCGCTCTATGAGGGTGGGGACTATGGCTACACCTTC. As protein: CASSPPLYEGGDYGYTF.

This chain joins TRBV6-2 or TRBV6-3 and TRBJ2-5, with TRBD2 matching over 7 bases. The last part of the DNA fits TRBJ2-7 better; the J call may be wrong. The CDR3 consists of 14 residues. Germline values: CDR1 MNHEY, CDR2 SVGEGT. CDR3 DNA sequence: TGTGCCAGCAGCTTCCAAAGCGGGGTCTACGAGCAGTACTTC. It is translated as CASSFQSGVYEQYF.

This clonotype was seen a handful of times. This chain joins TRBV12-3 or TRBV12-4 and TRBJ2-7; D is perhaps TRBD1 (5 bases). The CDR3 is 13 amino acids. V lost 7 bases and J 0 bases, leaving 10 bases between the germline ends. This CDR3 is CASTPGPSYEQYF. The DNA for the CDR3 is TGTGCCAGCACACCAGGGCCCTCCTACGAGCAGTACTTC.

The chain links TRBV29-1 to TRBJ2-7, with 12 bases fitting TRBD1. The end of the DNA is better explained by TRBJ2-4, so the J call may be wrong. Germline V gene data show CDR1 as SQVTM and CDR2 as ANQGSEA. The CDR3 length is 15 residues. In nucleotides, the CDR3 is TGCAGCGTCACTACCGGGACAGGGGGCGGAAACATTCAGTACTTC. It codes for CSVTTGTGGGNIQYF.

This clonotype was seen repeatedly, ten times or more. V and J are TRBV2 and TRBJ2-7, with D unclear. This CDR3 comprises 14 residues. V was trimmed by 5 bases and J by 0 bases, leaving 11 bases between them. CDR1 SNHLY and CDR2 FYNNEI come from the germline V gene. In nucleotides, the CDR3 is TGTGCCAGCAGTTGGACGGCGACCTCCTACGAGCAGTACTTC. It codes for CASSWTATSYEQYF.

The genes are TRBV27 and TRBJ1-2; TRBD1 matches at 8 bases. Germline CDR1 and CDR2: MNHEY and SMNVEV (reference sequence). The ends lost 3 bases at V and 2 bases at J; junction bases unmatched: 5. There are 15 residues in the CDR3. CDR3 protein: CASSLDRVGNYGYTF. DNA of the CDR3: TGTGCCAGCAGTTTGGACAGGGTAGGGAACTATGGCTACACCTTC.

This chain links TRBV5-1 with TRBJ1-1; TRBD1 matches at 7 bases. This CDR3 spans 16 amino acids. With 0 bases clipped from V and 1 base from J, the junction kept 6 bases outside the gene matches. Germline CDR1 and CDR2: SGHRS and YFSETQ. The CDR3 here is CASSLVPRGGNTEAFF. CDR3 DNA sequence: TGCGCCAGCAGCTTGGTGCCCAGGGGGGGGAACACTGAAGCTTTCTTT. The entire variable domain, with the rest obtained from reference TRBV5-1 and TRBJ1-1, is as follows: KAGVTQTPRYLIKTRGQQVTLSCSPISGHRSVSWYQQTPGQGLQFLFEYFSETQRNKGNFPGRFSGRQFSNSRSEMNVSTLELGDSALYLCASSLVPRGGNTEAFFGQGTRLTVV.

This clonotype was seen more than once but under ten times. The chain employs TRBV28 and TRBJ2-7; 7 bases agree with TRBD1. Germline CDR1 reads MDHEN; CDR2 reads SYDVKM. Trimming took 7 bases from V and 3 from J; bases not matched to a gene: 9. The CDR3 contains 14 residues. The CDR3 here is CASKTGTDRYEQYF. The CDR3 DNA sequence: TGTGCCAGCAAAACCGGGACAGACCGCTACGAGCAGTACTTC.

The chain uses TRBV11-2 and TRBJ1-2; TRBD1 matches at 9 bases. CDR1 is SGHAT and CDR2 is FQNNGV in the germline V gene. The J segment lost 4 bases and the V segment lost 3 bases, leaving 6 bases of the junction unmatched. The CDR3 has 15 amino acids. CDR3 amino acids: CASSFGQGWGYGYTF. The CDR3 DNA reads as TGTGCCAGCAGCTTTGGACAGGGGTGGGGCTATGGCTACACCTTC. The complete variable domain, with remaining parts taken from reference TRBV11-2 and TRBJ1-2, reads EAGVAQSPRYKIIEKRQSVAFWCNPISGHATLYWYQQILGQGPKLLIQFQNNGVVDDSQLPKDRFSAERLKGVDSTLKIQPAKLEDSAVYLCASSFGQGWGYGYTFGSGTRLTVV.

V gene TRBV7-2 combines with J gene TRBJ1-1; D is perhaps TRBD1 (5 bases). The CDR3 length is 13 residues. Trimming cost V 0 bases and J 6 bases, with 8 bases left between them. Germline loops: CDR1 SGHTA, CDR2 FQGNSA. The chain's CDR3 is CASSLAGEAEAFF. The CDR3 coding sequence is TGTGCCAGCAGCTTAGCAGGGGAGGCTGAAGCTTTCTTT.

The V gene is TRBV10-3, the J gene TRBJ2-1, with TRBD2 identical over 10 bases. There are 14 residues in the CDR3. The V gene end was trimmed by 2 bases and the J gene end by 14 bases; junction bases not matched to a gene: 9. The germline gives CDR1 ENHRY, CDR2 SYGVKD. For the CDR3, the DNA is TGTGCCATCAGTGAGCGGGTAGCGGGGGGCCAGGAGTTCTTC. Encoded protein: CAISERVAGGQEFF.

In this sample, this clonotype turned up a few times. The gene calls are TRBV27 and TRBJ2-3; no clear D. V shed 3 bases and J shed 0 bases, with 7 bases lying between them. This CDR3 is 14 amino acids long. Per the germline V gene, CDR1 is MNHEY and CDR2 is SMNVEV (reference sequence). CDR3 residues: CASSFLYSTDTQYF. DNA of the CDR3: TGTGCCAGCAGTTTCTTATATAGCACAGATACGCAGTATTTT.

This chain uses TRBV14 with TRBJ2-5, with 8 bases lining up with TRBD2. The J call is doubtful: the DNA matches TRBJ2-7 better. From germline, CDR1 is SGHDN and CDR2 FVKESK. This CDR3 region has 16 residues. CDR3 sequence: CASSQDGAGVDYEQYF. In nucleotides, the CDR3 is TGTGCCAGCAGCCAAGATGGAGCGGGAGTTGACTACGAGCAGTACTTC.

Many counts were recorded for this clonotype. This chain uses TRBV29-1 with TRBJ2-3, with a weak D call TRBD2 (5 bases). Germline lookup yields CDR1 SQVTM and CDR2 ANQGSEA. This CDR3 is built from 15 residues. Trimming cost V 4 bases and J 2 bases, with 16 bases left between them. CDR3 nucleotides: TGCAGCGTTGTCATCGGTCCGGGGTACACAGATACGCAGTATTTT. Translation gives CSVVIGPGYTDTQYF.